Below are 32 T cell receptor beta chains sequenced from a single sample in a study of blood T cell repertoires in COVID-19. Using immunoSEQ multiplex PCR, the repertoire was profiled, and TCRdb retains in-frame clones only, with some absent. The sample includes about 500,000 clones, around 87% of them seen just once. Sequenced sample: PBMCs or T cells enriched from blood (not recorded which). The source of these receptors is a woman younger than 35 who had recovered from COVID-19.

V and J are TRBV10-3 and TRBJ2-7, with 10 bases identical to TRBD1. CDR3 length: 13 residues. Germline CDR1 is ENHRY and CDR2 is SYGVKD. The V and J ends lost 0 bases and 7 bases, in that order; junction bases with no gene match: 0. CDR3 sequence (DNA): TGTGCCATCAGTGAGTCGGGACAGGGGGAGCAGTACTTC. The encoded protein is CAISESGQGEQYF.

V is TRBV2 and J is TRBJ2-7; D perhaps matches TRBD1 (5 bases). V was cut by 1 base and J by 2 bases, with 9 bases left in between. The CDR3 runs 14 residues. Per the germline V gene, CDR1 is SNHLY and CDR2 is FYNNEI. The CDR3 DNA sequence: TGTGCCAGCAGTGAAGATAAGGGGACCTACGAGCAGTACTTC. This gives the protein CASSEDKGTYEQYF.

This clone was counted a single time. Here the CDR3 reads CASSWGTGVGYTF. The CDR3 DNA sequence: TGTGCCAGCAGTTGGGGGACAGGGGTTGGCTACACCTTC. The chain joins TRBV28 to TRBJ1-2; 10 nucleotides agree with TRBD1. The CDR3 runs 13 residues. From germline, CDR1 is MDHEN and CDR2 SYDVKM. Unmatched junction bases numbered 3, after V lost 4 bases and J lost 7 bases.

The chain recombines TRBV6-5 with TRBJ2-5, with D perhaps TRBD1 (7 bases). The germline CDR1 and CDR2 sequences are MNHEY and SVGAGI. This CDR3 is 13 amino acids long. Trimming pared 7 bases from V and 5 bases from J, leaving 14 bases between. CDR3 in amino acids: CASTNPGGETQYF. The CDR3, as DNA: TGTGCCAGCACTAACCCAGGGGGGGAGACCCAGTACTTC.

The chain joins TRBV20-1 to TRBJ2-7; no clear D gene. There are 13 residues in the CDR3. The V gene's germline CDR1 is DFQATT and CDR2 SNEGSKA (reference sequence). V lost 3 bases, J lost 5 bases, and 14 bases lay in between. The CDR3 DNA follows: TGCAGTGCTAGTATTTACACCAGGAACGAGCAGTACTTC. Amino acid sequence: CSASIYTRNEQYF.

In DNA form, the CDR3 reads TGTGCCACCAGTGATGGGACAGGGAGGGATGAAAAACTGTTTTTT. Its translation is CATSDGTGRDEKLFF. This chain joins TRBV24-1 and TRBJ1-4; 9 bases align to TRBD1. Germline lookup yields CDR1 KGHDR and CDR2 SFDVKD. CDR3 length: 15 amino acids. After removal of 3 bases from V and 6 bases from J, the junction contained 4 bases not matched to a gene.

The genes are TRBV5-5 and TRBJ1-1, with D maybe TRBD1 (5 bases). The CDR3 has 14 amino acids. Germline V gives CDR1 SGHKS, CDR2 YYEKEE (reference sequence). The ends were cut back, 6 bases at V and 1 base at J, with 13 bases in the middle. CDR3 nucleotides: TGTGCCAGCACACTGCGGGGGGAGAACACTGAAGCTTTCTTT. Protein product: CASTLRGENTEAFF.

The rearrangement links TRBV3-1 (or the pseudogene TRBV3-2) to TRBJ1-2; 9 nucleotides align to TRBD1. After removal of 5 bases from V and 6 bases from J, the junction contained 4 bases not matched to a gene. The CDR3 runs 13 residues. Germline V CDR1 and CDR2: LGHDT, YNNKEL (reference sequence). CDR3 nucleotides: TGTGCCAGCAGCTGGGGACAGGGTGATGGCTACACCTTC. Translated: CASSWGQGDGYTF.

V gene TRBV29-1 combines with J gene TRBJ1-1; 7 nucleotides align to TRBD1. The CDR3 covers 13 residues. V was pared by 5 bases and J by 3 bases, with 6 bases of the junction left unmatched. In germline, CDR1 is SQVTM, CDR2 ANQGSEA. The CDR3 nucleotides read TGCAGCGTTACACAGGGGAGGCACACTGAAGCTTTCTTT. Its protein product is CSVTQGRHTEAFF.

For the CDR3, the DNA is TGTGCCAGTACTATTTCCCCAGGGAACTCACCCCTCCACTTT. Its protein is CASTISPGNSPLHF. The chain carries TRBV19 and TRBJ1-6; D perhaps matches TRBD1 (5 bases). The CDR3 is made up of 14 amino acids. CDR1 and CDR2 (germline): LNHDA, SQIVND (reference sequence). V lost 7 bases and J 10 bases, leaving 17 bases between the germline ends.

The J gene is TRBJ2-7, the V gene TRBV27; no clear D gene. CDR1 is MNHEY and CDR2 is SMNVEV in the germline V gene (reference sequence). The CDR3 runs to 17 residues. V was pared by 2 bases and J by 2 bases, with 19 bases between. DNA for the CDR3: TGTGCCAGCAGTTTACAAGTGGTTGCCGGCAGGCCCTACGAGCAGTACTTC. Protein product: CASSLQVVAGRPYEQYF.

This clone was detected only a few times. The identical CDR3 is also encoded by other nucleotide sequences in the sample. The rearrangement links TRBV7-2 to TRBJ2-3; 14 positions agree with TRBD2. Germline V gene sequence: CDR1 SGHTA, CDR2 FQGNSA. The CDR3 length is 17 residues. The V segment lost 5 bases and the J segment 2 bases; nucleotides outside the gene matches: 6. The CDR3 loop is CASSPRLAGGPTDTQYF. The CDR3 DNA follows: TGTGCCAGCAGCCCCCGACTAGCGGGGGGGCCCACAGATACGCAGTATTTT.

The gene calls are TRBV2 and TRBJ1-1; perhaps TRBD1 as D (5 bases). CDR3 length: 15 amino acids. V lost 7 bases, J lost 0 bases, and 15 bases lay in between. Per the germline V gene, CDR1 is SNHLY and CDR2 is FYNNEI. CDR3 in DNA: TGTGCCAGCATAGTCGGGGGGACCCTGAACACTGAAGCTTTCTTT. It yields the protein CASIVGGTLNTEAFF.

As DNA, the CDR3 is TGTGCCAGCAGCTCAATAGCGGGGGCCGTCACAGATACGCAGTATTTT. Protein sequence: CASSSIAGAVTDTQYF. The chain uses TRBV11-2 and TRBJ2-3; 9 bases match TRBD2. CDR1 SGHAT and CDR2 FQNNGV come from the germline V gene. The CDR3 is made up of 16 amino acids. The V and J ends lost 4 bases and 2 bases, in that order; junction bases with no gene match: 7.

The chain employs TRBV7-2 and TRBJ2-5; the match to TRBD2 covers 12 bases. V was clipped by 5 bases and J by 6 bases; unmatched bases: 7. CDR3 size: 15 residues. The germline gives CDR1 SGHTA, CDR2 FQGNSA. The CDR3 DNA reads as TGTGCCAGCAGCGTTCGGACTAGCGGGGACAAGACCCAGTACTTC. Translation: CASSVRTSGDKTQYF.

The CDR3 nucleotides read TGTGCCAGCAGCTCGGGATCGACAGGGGGGAAGCAGTACTTC. This sequence encodes CASSSGSTGGKQYF. The J gene is TRBJ2-7, the V gene TRBV7-2, with 9 bases aligning to TRBD1. The CDR3 is made up of 14 amino acids. CDR1 and CDR2 from the germline V gene are SGHTA and FQGNSA. The ends lost 4 bases at V and 8 bases at J; junction bases unmatched: 9.

The rearrangement links TRBV18 to TRBJ1-5, with D possibly matching TRBD1 (6 bases). CDR3 length: 13 amino acids. The V gene's germline CDR1 is KGHSH and CDR2 LQKENI. Trimming shortened V by 6 bases and J by 8 bases, and 14 bases separated the two germline ends. The CDR3 sequence: CASSRTASEPQHF. DNA of the CDR3: TGTGCCAGCTCTCGGACAGCCTCTGAGCCCCAGCATTTT.

This clone has just one count. The V gene is TRBV10-3, the J gene TRBJ2-2; a weak D match, TRBD2 (6 bases). CDR1 and CDR2 (germline): ENHRY, SYGVKD. The V end lost 4 bases, the J end lost 7 bases, and 16 bases lay between the germline ends. The CDR3 sequence is 15 residues long. Written as DNA, the CDR3 is TGTGCCATCAGTGCGGGGGTCGGGGGAGACGGGGAGCTGTTTTTT. Amino acid sequence: CAISAGVGGDGELFF.

J is TRBJ2-7 and V is TRBV5-1; D gene ambiguous. Germline V CDR1 and CDR2: SGHRS, YFSETQ. This CDR3 spans 15 amino acids. Trimming took 0 bases from V and 3 from J, leaving 13 bases between them. Here the CDR3 reads CASSLGSQDRYEQYF. CDR3 sequence (DNA): TGCGCCAGCAGCTTGGGATCGCAGGATCGCTACGAGCAGTACTTC. Looking up the rest from reference TRBV5-1 and TRBJ2-7 gives the full variable domain: KAGVTQTPRYLIKTRGQQVTLSCSPISGHRSVSWYQQTPGQGLQFLFEYFSETQRNKGNFPGRFSGRQFSNSRSEMNVSTLELGDSALYLCASSLGSQDRYEQYFGPGTRLTVT.

The chain recombines TRBV4-1 with TRBJ2-7; TRBD1 matches 7 bases. Trimming removed 2 bases from V and 8 bases from J; junction bases left unmatched: 9. Germline CDR1 is MGHRA and CDR2 is YSYEKL. The CDR3 is made up of 14 amino acids. The CDR3 region has the DNA TGCGCCAGCAGCCAATCTACAGGGGCCCGTCAGCAGTACTTC. Its protein is CASSQSTGARQQYF.

The chain recombines TRBV27 with TRBJ1-2; weak D call: TRBD1 (5 bases). From germline, CDR1 is MNHEY and CDR2 SMNVEV (reference sequence). The CDR3 runs 13 residues. V lost 5 bases and J 7 bases, leaving 14 bases between the germline ends. CDR3 sequence reads: CASSGQGGGGYTF. Written as DNA, the CDR3 is TGTGCCAGCAGTGGGCAGGGAGGAGGTGGCTACACCTTC.

The J gene is TRBJ2-3, the V gene TRBV19; weak D call: TRBD2 (7 bases). CDR1 is LNHDA, CDR2 SQIVND, per germline (reference sequence). Trimming stripped 1 base from V and 2 bases from J, with 13 bases between. There are 16 residues in the CDR3. As DNA, the CDR3 is TGTGCCAGTAGTATAGGGGCGGGGGCGTTCACAGATACGCAGTATTTT. It specifies CASSIGAGAFTDTQYF.

This clone was detected only once. CDR3 nucleotides: TGTGCCAGCACCCTGGGCGTGGGAGCAGATGAGCAGTTCTTC. Its protein is CASTLGVGADEQFF. The chain recombines TRBV5-6 with TRBJ2-1, with D maybe TRBD2 (5 bases). Trimming stripped 6 bases from V and 8 bases from J, with 18 bases between. The CDR3 is made up of 14 amino acids. The germline V gene has CDR1 SGHDT and CDR2 YYEEEE.

The gene calls are TRBV5-8 and TRBJ1-6; unclear D gene. The CDR3 totals 14 residues. V lost 6 bases and J lost 4, with 11 bases in between. CDR1 is SGHTS, CDR2 YDEGEE, per germline. In DNA form, the CDR3 reads TGTGCCAGCAACCTCGCTAATTATAATTCACCCCTCCACTTT. It codes for CASNLANYNSPLHF.

The chain uses TRBV5-1 and TRBJ1-1; D possibly corresponds to TRBD1 (6 bases). Deletions cut 2 bases from V and 0 bases from J, with 11 bases between. Germline lookup yields CDR1 SGHRS and CDR2 YFSETQ. The CDR3 runs 15 residues. This CDR3 reads CASSFNRDLNTEAFF. The DNA of the CDR3 is TGCGCCAGCAGCTTCAACAGGGATCTGAACACTGAAGCTTTCTTT.

This chain joins TRBV7-2 and TRBJ2-5, with TRBD2 matching 8 bases. The CDR3 has 15 amino acids. The trim removed 2 bases at V and 5 bases at J, leaving 7 bases unmatched. CDR1 is SGHTA, CDR2 FQGNSA, per germline. CDR3 sequence (DNA): TGTGCCAGCAGCTTAAACCCCGGGGGGGCGGAGACCCAGTACTTC. It specifies CASSLNPGGAETQYF.

The J gene is TRBJ1-5, the V gene TRBV28; 7 positions match TRBD1. There are 14 residues in the CDR3. The V gene end was trimmed by 10 bases and the J gene end by 0 bases; junction bases not matched to a gene: 6. CDR1 is MDHEN, CDR2 SYDVKM, per germline. The CDR3 DNA reads TGTGCCACCCAGGGGGAATATAGCAATCAGCCCCAGCATTTT. Residues: CATQGEYSNQPQHF.

This chain connects TRBV2 to TRBJ2-1; 11 positions match TRBD2. Germline lookup yields CDR1 SNHLY and CDR2 FYNNEI. V was pared by 3 bases and J by 6 bases, with 4 bases of the junction left unmatched. The CDR3 sequence is 15 residues long. The CDR3 loop reads CASSEETSGANEQFF. As DNA, the CDR3 is TGTGCCAGCAGTGAGGAGACTAGCGGGGCCAATGAGCAGTTCTTC.

The chain has TRBV5-1 and TRBJ2-5, with 8 bases lining up with TRBD1. The CDR3 runs to 13 residues. The germline gives CDR1 SGHRS, CDR2 YFSETQ. The V and J ends lost 4 bases and 4 bases, in that order; junction bases with no gene match: 3. The CDR3 sequence is CASSDRGLETQYF. CDR3 in DNA: TGCGCCAGCAGCGACAGGGGCCTAGAGACCCAGTACTTC.

In its sample, this clone was seen once. The chain is built from TRBV2 and TRBJ1-6, with D unresolved. The CDR3 has 15 amino acids. V shed 0 bases and J shed 6 bases, with 9 bases lying between them. Germline V gene sequence: CDR1 SNHLY, CDR2 FYNNEI. Here the CDR3 reads CASSEARGANSPLHF. CDR3 sequence (DNA): TGTGCCAGCAGTGAAGCTCGAGGCGCTAATTCACCCCTCCACTTT.

The J gene is TRBJ1-5, the V gene TRBV7-8; 7 nucleotides align to TRBD1. The trim removed 5 bases at V and 7 bases at J, leaving 8 bases unmatched. CDR3 length: 14 residues. Germline V gene sequence: CDR1 SGHVS, CDR2 FQNEAQ. The CDR3 DNA reads as TGTGCCAGCAGCCTCGCAGCAGGGGGGCAGCCCCAGCATTTT. Its translation: CASSLAAGGQPQHF.

The rearrangement links TRBV2 to TRBJ1-5; a possible D gene is TRBD1 (6 bases). Trimming took 5 bases from V and 4 from J, leaving 9 bases between them. From germline, CDR1 is SNHLY and CDR2 FYNNEI. The CDR3 is made up of 13 amino acids. Here the CDR3 reads CASSTTGNQPQHF. In DNA form, the CDR3 reads TGTGCCAGCAGTACGACAGGTAATCAGCCCCAGCATTTT.